A selection of T cell receptor beta chains follows, all from one sample in a study of CD8+ T cells in alopecia areata. Sequencing was performed with immunoSEQ multiplex PCR; in TCRdb, only in-frame clones are kept and a portion is missing. The profile shows around 82,000 clones, about 51% of them singletons. Sequences were obtained from NKG2D-high CD8+ T cells sorted from blood. These TCRs come from a human donor with alopecia areata. Each CDR3 is given without its conserved first and last residue. Expanded clones are given a class, and other clones once, few, many or no size at all.

v_gene: TRBV29-1; abundance: NA; CDR3aa: SVLAGAGEQY
v_gene: TRBV29-1; abundance: NA; CDR3aa: SVDDFQGKSHSGANVLT
v_gene: TRBV2; abundance: NA; CDR3aa: ASRYLAASSYEQY
v_gene: TRBV6-6; abundance: NA; CDR3aa: ATTPGTGETQY
v_gene: TRBV5-1; abundance: once; CDR3aa: ASSLYNEQF
v_gene: TRBV28; abundance: few; CDR3aa: ASRQGALSSYEQY
v_gene: TRBV7-6; abundance: NA; CDR3aa: ASSASGGGETQY
v_gene: TRBV27; abundance: NA; CDR3aa: ASIIAGGDEQF
v_gene: TRBV7-2; abundance: NA; CDR3aa: ASSLSGYTYNEQF
v_gene: TRBV7-8; abundance: NA; CDR3aa: ASSLEPEWTDTQY
v_gene: TRBV7-2; abundance: NA; CDR3aa: ASSVSSISGYEQY
v_gene: TRBV27; abundance: NA; CDR3aa: ASSRSHYHEQY
v_gene: TRBV30; abundance: NA; CDR3aa: AWSSKYGDTQY
v_gene: TRBV7-9; abundance: once; CDR3aa: ASSLGSANEQY
v_gene: TRBV29-1; abundance: few; CDR3aa: SVKDRNEQY
v_gene: TRBV2; abundance: NA; CDR3aa: ASSVVGGAADTQY
v_gene: TRBV29-1; abundance: NA; CDR3aa: SADFREPSTDTQY
v_gene: TRBV19; abundance: NA; CDR3aa: ASSPTSGADTQY
v_gene: TRBV29-1; abundance: NA; CDR3aa: SVDTGVLNEQF
v_gene: TRBV2; abundance: NA; CDR3aa: ASSVVGASDNEQF
v_gene: TRBV2; abundance: once; CDR3aa: ASRILTGRPYGYT
v_gene: TRBV4-2; abundance: NA; CDR3aa: ASSPGEGYEQY
v_gene: TRBV30; abundance: NA; CDR3aa: AWSAPPGEQY
v_gene: TRBV14; abundance: NA; CDR3aa: ASSQELRATYEQY
v_gene: TRBV4-2; abundance: NA; CDR3aa: ASRDSYNEQF
v_gene: TRBV30; abundance: NA; CDR3aa: AWSVLGTEAF
v_gene: TRBV28; abundance: NA; CDR3aa: ASSPGHLDEQF
v_gene: TRBV27; abundance: once; CDR3aa: ASSLLQGAQEQY